This TCR beta chain is drawn from a study of naive and memory T cell subsets. The germline CDR1 and CDR2 sequences are SEHNR and FQNEAQ (reference sequence). Trimming took off 8 bases at V and 6 bases at J, with 6 bases between the two ends. The CDR3 extends over 10 amino acids. Broader study findings: From naive to CM, EM and EMRA, diversity decreased and Gini increased. Naive repertoires, especially CD8, held a few larger clonotypes, possibly memory cells re-expressing CD45RA.

Two oligonucleotides, mixed equimolar, formed the beta constant-region primer covering TRBC1 and TRBC2. Ligated cDNA was amplified by four rounds of PCR with nested alpha and beta constant-region primers and SP2. TCRdb itself ran the UMI-ligation and nested PCR reads through MiXCR, one entry per CDR3 protein. The sample records roughly 97,000 distinct CDR3 sequences, 13% to 15% being singletons. Points on this clonotype: Its antigen is not identified.

The sequencing sample was made of naive CD8+ T cells from blood. The chain employs TRBV7-9 and TRBJ2-3, with no clear D. This receptor was identified in a human donor in good health. CDR3 sequence reads: CASGHDTQYF. As DNA, the CDR3 is TGTGCCAGCGGGCATGATACGCAGTATTTT.